These T cell receptor beta chains were read from a single sample in a study of OX40 agonist ivuxolimab in advanced cancers. TCRdb's table, derived via immunoSEQ multiplex PCR, lists solely in-frame clones and lacks some. The sample lists approximately 73,000 clones, 85% to 90% seen once, with under 15% in the top ten. The sequences come from CD4+ or CD8+ T cells sorted from blood, collected in a trial of the OX40 agonist ivuxolimab. These receptors originate from an adult with an advanced solid tumor such as melanoma, head and neck, liver or kidney cancer. The CDR3 runs from the conserved cysteine through the conserved F or W. The order of the fields is V gene, J gene, clone size, D gene, CDR3 protein, CDR3 DNA. D genes are given only for firm matches. Size values are once, few and many counts, or a class for expanded clones, and some rows have none.

v_gene: TRBV11-2; j_gene: TRBJ1-5; abundance: .; d_gene: .; CDR3aa: CASSPDSYSNQPQHF; CDR3nt: TGTGCCAGCAGCCCCGACAGCTATAGCAATCAGCCCCAGCATTTT
v_gene: TRBV7-6; j_gene: TRBJ1-4; abundance: .; d_gene: .; CDR3aa: CASSLAGRRRKEGAEKLFF; CDR3nt: TGTGCCAGCAGCTTAGCGGGCAGGCGGAGAAAGGAGGGAGCTGAAAAACTGTTTTTT
v_gene: TRBV11-3; j_gene: TRBJ1-2; abundance: .; d_gene: .; CDR3aa: CASSPGTEYGYTF; CDR3nt: TGTGCCAGCAGCCCCGGGACCGAATATGGCTACACCTTC
v_gene: TRBV19; j_gene: TRBJ1-4; abundance: .; d_gene: .; CDR3aa: CASRYTSTNEKLFF; CDR3nt: TGTGCCAGTAGATACACCTCAACTAATGAAAAACTGTTTTTT
v_gene: TRBV28; j_gene: TRBJ2-2; abundance: .; d_gene: TRBD1; CDR3aa: CASSWTGVNGELFF; CDR3nt: TGTGCCAGCAGTTGGACAGGGGTGAACGGGGAGCTGTTTTTT
v_gene: TRBV27; j_gene: TRBJ2-1; abundance: .; d_gene: .; CDR3aa: CASSSGGTVNNEQFF; CDR3nt: TGTGCCAGCAGTTCCGGGGGGACAGTTAACAATGAGCAGTTCTTC
v_gene: TRBV9; j_gene: TRBJ2-7; abundance: once; d_gene: .; CDR3aa: CASSPYGYEQYF; CDR3nt: TGTGCCAGCAGCCCCTACGGCTACGAGCAGTACTTC
v_gene: TRBV7-9; j_gene: TRBJ2-1; abundance: .; d_gene: TRBD2; CDR3aa: CASSYLLAGGNEQFF; CDR3nt: TGTGCCAGCAGCTACTTACTAGCGGGAGGAAATGAGCAGTTCTTC
v_gene: TRBV11-3; j_gene: TRBJ2-7; abundance: .; d_gene: .; CDR3aa: CASSLDSTTPDYEQYF; CDR3nt: TGTGCCAGCAGCTTAGATAGTACCACACCAGACTACGAGCAGTACTTC
v_gene: TRBV7-3; j_gene: TRBJ2-7; abundance: .; d_gene: .; CDR3aa: CASSAEPLSYEQYF; CDR3nt: TGTGCCAGCAGCGCGGAACCCCTATCCTACGAGCAGTACTTC
v_gene: TRBV4-2; j_gene: TRBJ2-7; abundance: .; d_gene: .; CDR3aa: CASSFGTAVYEQYF; CDR3nt: TGTGCCAGCAGCTTCGGTACTGCAGTCTACGAGCAGTACTTC
v_gene: TRBV5-5; j_gene: TRBJ1-1; abundance: .; d_gene: .; CDR3aa: CASSLLSAAEAFF; CDR3nt: TGTGCCAGCAGCTTGTTATCAGCAGCTGAAGCTTTCTTT
v_gene: TRBV29-1; j_gene: TRBJ2-7; abundance: .; d_gene: TRBD1; CDR3aa: CSVRQGAYEQYF; CDR3nt: TGCAGCGTTCGACAGGGAGCCTACGAGCAGTACTTC
v_gene: TRBV14; j_gene: TRBJ2-7; abundance: once; d_gene: .; CDR3aa: CASSQGRLSYEQYF; CDR3nt: TGTGCCAGCAGCCAAGGGCGGCTTTCCTACGAGCAGTACTTC
v_gene: TRBV4-1; j_gene: TRBJ2-1; abundance: .; d_gene: TRBD2; CDR3aa: CASSQGSGSATDGEQFF; CDR3nt: TGCGCCAGCAGCCAAGGTAGCGGGAGCGCCACCGACGGCGAGCAGTTCTTC
v_gene: TRBV7-2; j_gene: TRBJ2-2; abundance: .; d_gene: .; CDR3aa: CASSLALTGELFF; CDR3nt: TGTGCCAGCAGCTTAGCCTTAACCGGGGAGCTGTTTTTT
v_gene: TRBV2; j_gene: TRBJ2-2; abundance: .; d_gene: TRBD1; CDR3aa: CATTGGYTGELFF; CDR3nt: TGTGCCACGACAGGGGGGTACACCGGGGAGCTGTTTTTT
v_gene: TRBV5-5; j_gene: TRBJ2-7; abundance: .; d_gene: .; CDR3aa: CASSLQVPQYF; CDR3nt: TGTGCCAGCAGCTTGCAGGTTCCGCAGTACTTC
v_gene: TRBV15; j_gene: TRBJ2-7; abundance: .; d_gene: TRBD1; CDR3aa: CATSRDRTSEQYF; CDR3nt: TGTGCCACCAGCAGGGACAGGACGTCTGAGCAGTACTTC
v_gene: TRBV5-5; j_gene: TRBJ2-3; abundance: .; d_gene: .; CDR3aa: CASSLEGGVYSSTDTQYF; CDR3nt: TGTGCCAGCAGCTTGGAAGGTGGAGTATATTCTAGCACAGATACGCAGTATTTT
v_gene: TRBV11-3; j_gene: TRBJ2-3; abundance: medium-sized; d_gene: TRBD1; CDR3aa: CASSFRTGDTDTQYF; CDR3nt: TGTGCCAGCAGCTTCCGGACAGGGGATACAGATACGCAGTATTTT
v_gene: TRBV19; j_gene: TRBJ1-1; abundance: .; d_gene: .; CDR3aa: CASSPFPGAVTEAFF; CDR3nt: TGTGCCAGTAGTCCTTTTCCGGGGGCGGTAACTGAAGCTTTCTTT
v_gene: TRBV9; j_gene: TRBJ1-3; abundance: .; d_gene: .; CDR3aa: CASSEDGGSGNTIYF; CDR3nt: TGTGCCAGCAGCGAAGACGGGGGCTCTGGAAACACCATATATTTT
v_gene: TRBV11-2; j_gene: TRBJ1-2; abundance: .; d_gene: .; CDR3aa: CASSQQGNYGYTF; CDR3nt: TGTGCCAGCAGCCAACAGGGTAATTATGGCTACACCTTC
v_gene: TRBV19; j_gene: TRBJ2-7; abundance: once; d_gene: .; CDR3aa: CASSIRQSRGEQYF; CDR3nt: TGTGCCAGTAGTATTAGACAGAGCAGAGGCGAGCAGTACTTC
v_gene: TRBV11-2; j_gene: TRBJ2-1; abundance: .; d_gene: .; CDR3aa: CASSFARTAYNEQFF; CDR3nt: TGTGCCAGCAGCTTTGCGCGGACAGCTTACAATGAGCAGTTCTTC